Below are 14 T cell receptor beta chains sequenced from a single sample in a study of CD8 T cells in ankylosing spondylitis. MiXCR was run by TCRdb on the 5' RACE reads, yielding one entry per CDR3 protein. The sample carries 270,000 or so distinct CDR3 sequences, about 20% recorded once. Specimen: blood, either unsorted or a sorted T cell fraction (not recorded which). The source of these receptors is a male donor with ankylosing spondylitis or in good health (not recorded which).

The chain is built from TRBV6-5 and TRBJ1-4; 8 bases align to TRBD1. The J segment lost 8 bases and the V segment lost 2 bases, leaving 10 bases of the junction unmatched. Per the germline V gene, CDR1 is MNHEY and CDR2 is SVGAGI. The CDR3 sequence is 16 residues long. The CDR3 loop reads CASSYISGGAGEKLFF. The DNA for the CDR3 is TGTGCCAGCAGTTACATTTCAGGGGGCGCGGGAGAAAAACTGTTTTTT.

This rearrangement joins TRBV15 to TRBJ1-5, with D unresolved. Trimming left V 0 bases short and J 6 bases short, with 9 bases between. The CDR3 has 14 amino acids. The germline V gene has CDR1 LNHNV and CDR2 YYDKDF (reference sequence). CDR3 protein: CATSREMVVQPQHF. Written as DNA, the CDR3 is TGTGCCACCAGCAGAGAAATGGTGGTTCAGCCCCAGCATTTT. The full variable domain, with the rest looked up from reference TRBV15 and TRBJ1-5, is DAMVIQNPRYQVTQFGKPVTLSCSQTLNHNVMYWYQQKSSQAPKLLFHYYDKDFNNEADTPDNFQSRRPNTSFCFLDIRSPGLGDTAMYLCATSREMVVQPQHFGDGTRLSIL.

The chain links TRBV14 to TRBJ1-6; TRBD1 agrees at 8 bases. After removal of 3 bases from V and 7 bases from J, the junction contained 2 bases not matched to a gene. This CDR3 is 14 amino acids long. CDR1 SGHDN and CDR2 FVKESK come from the germline V gene. The CDR3, as DNA: TGTGCCAGCAGCCACGGGACAGGCAATTCACCCCTCCACTTT. It codes for CASSHGTGNSPLHF.

This chain uses TRBV9 with TRBJ1-2, with D uncertain. The CDR3 has 14 residues. The V gene's germline CDR1 is SGDLS and CDR2 YYNGEE. With 4 bases removed from V and 6 bases from J, the gap between germline ends came to 16 bases. The CDR3 region has the DNA TGTGCCAGCAGCCAACCCATGGGAGGAAATGGCTACACCTTC. Protein sequence: CASSQPMGGNGYTF.

The chain links TRBV29-1 to TRBJ2-1, with unresolved D. The CDR3 is made up of 11 amino acids. CDR1 SQVTM and CDR2 ANQGSEA come from the germline V gene. Deletions cut 7 bases from V and 7 bases from J, with 11 bases between. In nucleotides, the CDR3 is TGCAGCGGGATAGTTTGGAATGAGCAGTTCTTC. Protein: CSGIVWNEQFF.

The rearrangement links TRBV5-1 to TRBJ2-7; 7 bases fit TRBD2. Trimming cost V 5 bases and J 2 bases; bases outside gene matches: 10. CDR1 SGHRS and CDR2 YFSETQ come from the germline V gene. There are 15 residues in the CDR3. CDR3 sequence reads: CASRPGWLAAYEQYF. CDR3 nucleotides: TGCGCCAGCAGACCCGGTTGGCTAGCGGCCTACGAGCAGTACTTC.

This clonotype was recorded many times. Written as DNA, the CDR3 is TGCAGTGCTGAGGGAGAGCGGGAGTACAATGAGCAGTTCTTC. Its translation is CSAEGEREYNEQFF. This rearrangement joins TRBV20-1 to TRBJ2-1, with 8 bases identical to TRBD2. The CDR3 is 14 residues long. V dropped 5 bases and J dropped 4; count of bases not matched to a gene: 7. Germline CDR1 DFQATT, CDR2 SNEGSKA (reference sequence).

The table lists this clonotype with a few counts. The J gene is TRBJ2-3, the V gene TRBV7-2; 7 positions agree with TRBD2. The ends lost 2 bases at V and 5 bases at J; junction bases unmatched: 7. This CDR3 contains 15 residues. Germline CDR1 SGHTA, CDR2 FQGNSA. DNA for the CDR3: TGTGCCAGCAGCTTATCGAGCGGGGAAAGAGATACGCAGTATTTT. Residues: CASSLSSGERDTQYF.

The table lists this clonotype with many counts. The chain has TRBV6-4 and TRBJ2-3; TRBD1 or TRBD2 may be the D gene (5 bases each). The CDR3 is 14 amino acids. Germline V gives CDR1 MRHNA, CDR2 SNTAGT. V lost 3 bases, J lost 2 bases, and 9 bases lay in between. The CDR3 here is CASSERGDTDTQYF. As DNA, the CDR3 is TGTGCCAGCAGTGAAAGGGGAGACACAGATACGCAGTATTTT.

This clonotype was recorded a few times. The chain uses TRBV4-1 and TRBJ1-1; 8 bases match TRBD1. CDR3 length equals 14 residues. Trimming cost V 6 bases and J 1 base; bases outside gene matches: 4. Germline V gives CDR1 MGHRA, CDR2 YSYEKL. The CDR3 spells CASRTGTGNTEAFF. CDR3 coding DNA: TGCGCCAGCAGGACCGGGACAGGGAACACTGAAGCTTTCTTT.

This clonotype turned up a few times. The chain recombines TRBV20-1 with TRBJ2-1; 10 nucleotides agree with TRBD2. Germline lookup yields CDR1 DFQATT and CDR2 SNEGSKA (reference sequence). This CDR3 contains 15 residues. Trimming took 1 base from V and 4 from J; bases not matched to a gene: 4. The CDR3 region is CSARGGTSAYNEQFF. The CDR3 DNA follows: TGCAGTGCTAGAGGAGGGACTAGCGCTTACAATGAGCAGTTCTTC.

This clonotype was observed many times. The chain recombines TRBV6-2 or TRBV6-3 with TRBJ2-7, with TRBD1 matching over 7 bases. The CDR3 has 19 residues. J gave up 0 bases and V 8 bases, and 22 bases lay outside the gene matches. Germline CDR1 reads MNHEY; CDR2 reads SVGEGT. CDR3 amino acids: CASESYYPWDSQSSYEQYF. The DNA for the CDR3 is TGTGCCAGCGAATCGTACTACCCATGGGACAGCCAAAGCTCCTACGAGCAGTACTTC.

This chain links TRBV3-1 with TRBJ1-1; TRBD1 matches 9 bases. CDR1 and CDR2 (germline): LGHDT, YNNKEL (reference sequence). The CDR3 has 14 residues. Unmatched junction bases numbered 3, after V lost 5 bases and J lost 2 bases. The CDR3 region has the DNA TGTGCCAGCAGCACGGGACAGGGAAACACTGAAGCTTTCTTT. It encodes CASSTGQGNTEAFF.

Remarks on this clonotype: A much larger clone differs from this one at a single base, so this may be a read error. The chain joins TRBV20-1 to TRBJ2-1, with 9 bases lining up with TRBD2. The CDR3 is 14 amino acids. V shed 1 base, J shed 4 bases, and the junction held 2 bases outside the gene matches. Germline values: CDR1 DFQATT, CDR2 SNEGSKA (reference sequence). This CDR3 reads CSARGTSDYNEQFF. CDR3 bases: TGCAGTGCTAGAGGGACTAGCGATTACAATGAGCAGTTCTTC.